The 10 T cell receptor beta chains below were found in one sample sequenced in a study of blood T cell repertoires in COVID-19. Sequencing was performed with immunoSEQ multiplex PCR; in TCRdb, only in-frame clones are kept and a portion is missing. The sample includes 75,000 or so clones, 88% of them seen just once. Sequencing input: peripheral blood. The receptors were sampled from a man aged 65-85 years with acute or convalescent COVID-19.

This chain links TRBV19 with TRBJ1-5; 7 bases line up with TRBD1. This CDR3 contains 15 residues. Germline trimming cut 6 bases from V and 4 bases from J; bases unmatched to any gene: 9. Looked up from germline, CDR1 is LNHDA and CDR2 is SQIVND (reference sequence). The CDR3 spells CASSFPTGPNQPQHF. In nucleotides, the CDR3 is TGTGCCAGTAGCTTTCCGACAGGGCCAAATCAGCCCCAGCATTTT.

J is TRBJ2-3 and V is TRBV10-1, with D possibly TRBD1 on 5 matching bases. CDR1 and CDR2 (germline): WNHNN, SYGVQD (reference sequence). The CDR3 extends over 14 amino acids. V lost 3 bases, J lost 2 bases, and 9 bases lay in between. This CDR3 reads CASSDGGHTDTQYF. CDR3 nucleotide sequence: TGCGCCAGCAGTGACGGCGGACACACAGATACGCAGTATTTT.

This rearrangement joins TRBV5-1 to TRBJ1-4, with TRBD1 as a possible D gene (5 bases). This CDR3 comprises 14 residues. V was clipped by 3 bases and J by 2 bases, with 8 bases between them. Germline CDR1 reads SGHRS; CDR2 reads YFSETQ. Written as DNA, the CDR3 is TGCGCCAGCAGCTCCCAGGGTACTAATGAAAAACTGTTTTTT. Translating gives CASSSQGTNEKLFF.

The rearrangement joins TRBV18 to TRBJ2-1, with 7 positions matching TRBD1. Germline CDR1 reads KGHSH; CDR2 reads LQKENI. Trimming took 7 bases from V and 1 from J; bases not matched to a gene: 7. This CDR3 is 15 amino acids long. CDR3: CASLRGQPSYNEQFF. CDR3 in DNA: TGTGCCAGCTTACGGGGACAGCCTTCCTACAATGAGCAGTTCTTC.

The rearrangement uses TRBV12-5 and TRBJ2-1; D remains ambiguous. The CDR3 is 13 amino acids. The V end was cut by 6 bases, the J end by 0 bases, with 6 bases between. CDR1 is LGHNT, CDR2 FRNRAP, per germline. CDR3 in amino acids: CASGRSSYNEQFF. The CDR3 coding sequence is TGTGCTAGTGGGAGGAGCTCCTACAATGAGCAGTTCTTC.

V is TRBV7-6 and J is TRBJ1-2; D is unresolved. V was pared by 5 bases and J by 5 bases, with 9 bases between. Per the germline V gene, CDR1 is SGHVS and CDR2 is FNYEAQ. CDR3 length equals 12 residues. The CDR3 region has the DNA TGTGCCAGCAGCCCAAACGGGTATGGCTACACCTTC. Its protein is CASSPNGYGYTF.

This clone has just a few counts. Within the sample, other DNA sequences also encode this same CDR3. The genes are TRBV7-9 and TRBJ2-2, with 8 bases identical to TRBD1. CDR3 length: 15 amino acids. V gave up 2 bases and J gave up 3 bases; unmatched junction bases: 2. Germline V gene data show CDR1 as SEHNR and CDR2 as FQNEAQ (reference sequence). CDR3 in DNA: TGTGCCAGCAGCTTACAGGGGGCTGACACCGGGGAGCTGTTTTTT. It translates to CASSLQGADTGELFF.

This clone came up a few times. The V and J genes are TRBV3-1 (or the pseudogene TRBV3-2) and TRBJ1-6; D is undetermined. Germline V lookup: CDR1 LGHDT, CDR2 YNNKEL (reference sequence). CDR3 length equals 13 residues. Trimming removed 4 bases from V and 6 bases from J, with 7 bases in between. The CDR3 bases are TGTGCCAGCAGCCCCACTTTTAATTCACCCCTCCACTTT. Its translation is CASSPTFNSPLHF.

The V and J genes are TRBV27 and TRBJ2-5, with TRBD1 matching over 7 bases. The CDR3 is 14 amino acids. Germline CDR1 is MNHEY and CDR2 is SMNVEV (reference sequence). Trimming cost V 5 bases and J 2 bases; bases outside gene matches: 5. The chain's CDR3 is CASSATGLQETQYF. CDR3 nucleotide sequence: TGTGCCAGCAGTGCGACAGGGTTACAAGAGACCCAGTACTTC.

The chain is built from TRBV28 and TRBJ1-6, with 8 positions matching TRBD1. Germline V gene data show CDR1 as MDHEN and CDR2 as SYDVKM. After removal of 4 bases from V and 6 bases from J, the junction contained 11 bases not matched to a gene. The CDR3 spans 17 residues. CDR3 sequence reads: CASSSYTGGIGNSPLHF. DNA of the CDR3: TGTGCCAGCAGTTCGTATACAGGGGGTATAGGTAATTCACCCCTCCACTTT. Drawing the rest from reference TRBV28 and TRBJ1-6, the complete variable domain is DVKVTQSSRYLVKRTGEKVFLECVQDMDHENMFWYRQDPGLGLRLIYFSYDVKMKEKGDIPEGYSVSREKKERFSLILESASTNQTSMYLCASSSYTGGIGNSPLHFGNGTRLTVT.